A single sample is the source of the 3 T cell receptor beta chains below, sequenced in a study of CD8+ T cells in alopecia areata. It was cDNA, reverse transcribed from extracted RNA, that served as the sequencing template. Profiling relied on immunoSEQ multiplex PCR, and the TCRdb table lists in-frame clones only, not all of them. The sample consists of about 190,000 clones, around 60% of them appearing once. Described treatment: oral pan-JAK inhibitor, 5-10 mg twice daily. This specimen was CD8+ T cells sorted from blood, taken at week 24, from a patient treated with tofacitinib. The receptor set was obtained from a human donor with alopecia areata.

The chain combines TRBV30 with TRBJ2-7, with 9 bases matching TRBD1. Per germline, CDR1 GTSNPN and CDR2 SVGIG (reference sequence). This CDR3 is built from 14 residues. The V gene end was trimmed by 1 base and the J gene end by 3 bases; junction bases not matched to a gene: 4. The CDR3 protein is CAWSGDRDLYEQYF. The CDR3 bases are TGTGCCTGGAGTGGGGACAGGGACCTCTACGAGCAGTACTTC. The whole variable domain, filled in from reference TRBV30 and TRBJ2-7, reads SQTIHQWPATLVQPVGSPLSLECTVEGTSNPNLYWYRQAAGRGLQLLFYSVGIGQISSEVPQNLSASRPQDRQFILSSKKLLLSDSGFYLCAWSGDRDLYEQYFGPGTRLTVT.

This chain uses TRBV10-3 with TRBJ2-5; no firm D call. The CDR3 is made up of 15 amino acids. The germline V and J ends were trimmed by 3 bases and 0 bases, with 11 bases remaining between them. Germline V CDR1 and CDR2: ENHRY, SYGVKD. In DNA form, the CDR3 reads TGTGCCATCAGTGATCCCCTAGTGGACCAAGAGACCCAGTACTTC. Translated, it gives CAISDPLVDQETQYF.

This sequence joins TRBV9 and TRBJ2-1, with D perhaps TRBD1 (5 bases). The V gene's germline CDR1 is SGDLS and CDR2 YYNGEE. The CDR3 is 15 amino acids. Between the trimmed V and J ends, which lost 6 bases and 0 bases, there was a span of 13 bases. The DNA for the CDR3 is TGTGCCAGCACCCCTGGGGCTAACTCCTACAATGAGCAGTTCTTC. This translates into CASTPGANSYNEQFF.